A selection of T cell receptor beta chains follows, all from one sample in a study of cytomegalovirus exposure and HLA in healthy donors. The table came from immunoSEQ multiplex PCR; TCRdb's copy has only in-frame clones and leaves some out. The sample yields 120,000 to 150,000 clones, approximately 79% seen once. The sample taken for sequencing was PBMCs. The source is a woman in her 30s in good health and CMV-seronegative. Both conserved end residues are part of each CDR3. Fields, in order: J gene, V gene, clone size, D gene, CDR3 protein, CDR3 DNA. The D gene is left open where the match is weak. Expanded clones are given a class, and other clones once, few, many or no size at all.

TRBJ2-7	TRBV7-8	.	.	CASSPTRGYGRGNEQYF	TGTGCCAGCAGCCCGACCCGGGGTTATGGGAGAGGTAACGAGCAGTACTTC
TRBJ2-3	TRBV5-6	.	TRBD2	CASSLGLAGSTDTQYF	TGTGCCAGCAGCTTGGGACTAGCGGGGAGCACAGATACGCAGTATTTT
TRBJ2-5	TRBV7-2	.	.	CASSLGGGTGETQYF	TGTGCCAGCAGCTTAGGAGGGGGTACCGGCGAGACCCAGTACTTC
TRBJ2-3	TRBV10-1	once	.	CASSHTDTQYF	TGCGCCAGCAGCCACACAGATACGCAGTATTTT
TRBJ2-1	TRBV5-6	.	.	CATQVRREGSYNEQFF	TGTGCCACTCAGGTTCGCAGGGAAGGTTCGTACAATGAGCAGTTCTTC
TRBJ1-2	TRBV5-1	.	TRBD1	CASSLARETGAILYGYTF	TGCGCCAGCAGCTTGGCGCGTGAGACAGGGGCCATACTGTATGGCTACACCTTC
TRBJ2-5	TRBV11-3	.	TRBD2	CASRGGDETQYF	TGTGCCAGCAGGGGGGGGGATGAGACCCAGTACTTC
TRBJ1-1	TRBV5-1	few	.	CASSLTRGATEAFF	TGCGCCAGCAGCCTCACACGGGGTGCCACTGAAGCTTTCTTT
TRBJ2-7	TRBV4-1	.	TRBD1	CASSQARTGETREQYF	TGCGCCAGCAGCCAAGCCCGGACAGGGGAGACTAGGGAGCAGTACTTC
TRBJ2-2	TRBV7-2	.	.	CASSLGLASGELFF	TGTGCCAGCAGCTTAGGCCTAGCGAGCGGGGAGCTGTTTTTT
TRBJ1-1	TRBV10-3	few	.	CAICPDRNTEAFF	TGTGCCATCTGTCCGGACAGGAACACTGAAGCTTTCTTT
TRBJ2-4	TRBV18	.	TRBD1	CASSLRDSKNIQYF	TGTGCCAGCTCACTACGGGACAGCAAAAACATTCAGTACTTC
TRBJ1-5	TRBV6-4	once	.	CASSLDNDQPQHF	TGTGCCAGCAGCTTGGACAACGATCAGCCCCAGCATTTT
TRBJ2-7	TRBV5-6	.	.	CASSLRGGVNEQYF	TGTGCCAGCAGCTTGAGGGGGGGGGTGAACGAGCAGTACTTC